The entry below describes one T cell receptor (beta chain). The antigen is undetermined. The sample belongs to a study of shared clonotypes between healthy human individuals. Germline V CDR1 and CDR2: SGHDN, FVKESK. V was shortened by 0 bases and J by 3 bases, with 12 bases between the two germline ends. The CDR3 spans 15 residues. General study findings and limits: A reduction in generation probabilities was seen for non-shared clonotypes relative to those shared by all four donors. Sharing across a handful of donors was seen in 4.5% to 6.5% of naive CD4 clonotypes.

Tens of thousands of T cell genomes, or roughly 180 ng DNA, went into the sorted-subset replicate PCRs. The data were produced by immunoSEQ multiplex PCR, yet TCRdb's version contains in-frame clones alone and is incomplete. Among about 2.3 million clones listed, approximately 95% were seen once. This TCR was recovered from a man aged 18 to 30 in good health. Some clones in this sample may be carry-over from other donors' samples. Sequencing used naive CD4+ T cells from PBMCs. Subset noted: CD45RA+ positively selected. The chain employs TRBV14 and TRBJ2-7; D gene ambiguous. The CDR3, as DNA: TGTGCCAGCAGCCAAGATCCGGGTGGTTACTACGAGCAGTACTTC. Its translation: CASSQDPGGYYEQYF.